A single sample gave rise to the 30 T cell receptor beta chains below, sequenced in a study of cytomegalovirus exposure and HLA in healthy donors. The PCR ran on 60 Vbeta and 13 Jbeta primers. Libraries were prepared by immunoSEQ multiplex PCR; TCRdb keeps only in-frame clonotypes and omits some of them. This table has around 130,000 clones, around 83% appearing once. Input material: PBMCs. Receptor source: a girl under 10 years old in good health and CMV-seronegative.

This chain links TRBV5-8 with TRBJ2-3, with unresolved D. The CDR3 sequence is 12 residues long. V was clipped by 5 bases and J by 4 bases, with 8 bases between them. Germline V lookup: CDR1 SGHTS, CDR2 YDEGEE. CDR3 in amino acids: CASRLQSDTQYF. DNA for the CDR3: TGTGCCAGCAGGTTGCAGTCAGATACGCAGTATTTT.

J is TRBJ2-7 and V is TRBV28; a possible D gene is TRBD1 (6 bases). V was trimmed by 5 bases and J by 0 bases, leaving 17 bases between them. CDR3 size: 16 residues. Germline V gene lookup returns CDR1 MDHEN and CDR2 SYDVKM. The CDR3 region is CASSPLQGRSSYEQYF. The CDR3 coding sequence is TGTGCCAGCAGTCCCCTACAGGGTAGAAGCTCCTACGAGCAGTACTTC.

The gene calls are TRBV29-1 and TRBJ1-2, with D possibly being TRBD1 (6 bases). The CDR3 is made up of 14 amino acids. CDR1 and CDR2 (germline): SQVTM, ANQGSEA. V lost 3 bases to trimming and J lost 7 bases, with 18 bases between them. The DNA for the CDR3 is TGCAGCGTTGAGCGGGTAGGGTTGGGGGCTGGCTACACCTTC. It codes for CSVERVGLGAGYTF.

The chain has TRBV5-8 and TRBJ2-1; 9 bases map to TRBD1. Trimming removed 4 bases from V and 4 bases from J; junction bases left unmatched: 3. The CDR3 runs to 14 residues. Per the germline V gene, CDR1 is SGHTS and CDR2 is YDEGEE. Here the CDR3 reads CASSRDRDYNEQFF. The CDR3 DNA follows: TGTGCCAGCAGCAGGGACAGGGATTACAATGAGCAGTTCTTC.

The J gene is TRBJ2-5, the V gene TRBV7-8, with TRBD2 matching 10 bases. This CDR3 spans 17 amino acids. The V gene's germline CDR1 is SGHVS and CDR2 FQNEAQ. With 5 bases clipped from V and 0 bases from J, the junction kept 9 bases outside the gene matches. CDR3 coding DNA: TGTGCCAGCAGCCCCATAGGGAGCGGGGGGGACCAAGAGACCCAGTACTTC. Its protein product is CASSPIGSGGDQETQYF.

This chain uses TRBV30 with TRBJ2-7; 7 nucleotides line up with TRBD2. The V and J ends lost 3 bases and 0 bases, in that order; junction bases with no gene match: 5. Per germline, CDR1 GTSNPN and CDR2 SVGIG (reference sequence). The CDR3 runs to 14 residues. The CDR3 sequence is CAWRPGGPSYEQYF. The CDR3 region has the DNA TGTGCCTGGAGGCCGGGAGGCCCCTCCTACGAGCAGTACTTC.

The CDR3 DNA is TGTGCCAGCAGTGAAGGACTAGCGGGAGCAGATGAGCAGTACTTC. This codes for CASSEGLAGADEQYF. The chain joins TRBV6-1 to TRBJ2-7; 12 nucleotides match TRBD2. This CDR3 is 15 amino acids long. Germline V gives CDR1 MNHNS, CDR2 SASEGT. The junction had 5 bases not matched to a gene; V was cut back by 1 base and J by 7 bases.

The chain couples TRBV6-1 to TRBJ1-3; no clear D gene. This CDR3 region has 16 residues. CDR1 and CDR2 from the germline V gene are MNHNS and SASEGT. V lost 2 bases and J lost 0, with 11 bases in between. This chain's CDR3 is CASSELLGFSGNTIYF. CDR3 DNA sequence: TGTGCCAGCAGTGAACTCCTCGGTTTCTCTGGAAACACCATATATTTT.

This sequence joins TRBV6-5 and TRBJ2-6; D ambiguous. The CDR3 is made up of 13 amino acids. V was trimmed by 7 bases and J by 4 bases, leaving 8 bases between them. The germline V gene has CDR1 MNHEY and CDR2 SVGAGI. CDR3 sequence reads: CASNPRGANVLTF. The CDR3 coding sequence is TGTGCCAGCAACCCACGGGGGGCCAACGTCCTGACTTTC.

The chain recombines TRBV27 with TRBJ1-5; D remains unclear. CDR3 length: 13 residues. Germline V gives CDR1 MNHEY, CDR2 SMNVEV (reference sequence). The V end lost 2 bases, the J end lost 4 bases, and 6 bases lay between the germline ends. CDR3 nucleotide sequence: TGTGCCAGCAGTTTAAAGGAGAATCAGCCCCAGCATTTT. It translates to CASSLKENQPQHF.

V and J are TRBV11-2 and TRBJ1-1, with a tentative D call TRBD1 (6 bases). The CDR3 is 16 amino acids. V lost 0 bases, J lost 4 bases, and 15 bases lay in between. The germline CDR1 and CDR2 sequences are SGHAT and FQNNGV. CDR3 region: CASSLDLMAGATEAFF. The CDR3 DNA reads TGTGCCAGCAGCTTAGATCTAATGGCAGGGGCCACTGAAGCTTTCTTT.

This clone was picked up one time. The gene calls are TRBV20-1 and TRBJ2-3; no definite D call. Trimming left V 5 bases short and J 3 bases short, with 3 bases between. Germline lookup yields CDR1 DFQATT and CDR2 SNEGSKA (reference sequence). This CDR3 spans 10 amino acids. CDR3 loop: CSAETDTQYF. The CDR3 bases are TGCAGTGCTGAGACAGATACGCAGTATTTT.

The chain combines TRBV5-1 with TRBJ2-3; 8 nucleotides agree with TRBD2. Germline V gives CDR1 SGHRS, CDR2 YFSETQ. Unmatched junction bases numbered 7, after V lost 4 bases and J lost 6 bases. This CDR3 spans 14 amino acids. The CDR3 DNA reads as TGCGCCAGCAGCCTGGAAGCGGGAGCCGATACGCAGTATTTT. Its translation: CASSLEAGADTQYF.

J is TRBJ1-2 and V is TRBV19, with a weak D call TRBD1 (5 bases). Trimming removed 6 bases at V and 4 bases at J, with 18 bases between. CDR3 size: 15 residues. Germline V gives CDR1 LNHDA, CDR2 SQIVND (reference sequence). The CDR3 nucleotides are TGTGCCAGTAGCCCCCGATCATGGGACTCCTATGGCTACACCTTC. As protein: CASSPRSWDSYGYTF. Complete variable domain (other parts from reference TRBV19 and TRBJ1-2): DGGITQSPKYLFRKEGQNVTLSCEQNLNHDAMYWYRQDPGQGLRLIYYSQIVNDFQKGDIAEGYSVSREKKESFPLTVTSAQKNPTAFYLCASSPRSWDSYGYTFGSGTRLTVV.

The CDR3 protein is CASSWQTGSGNTIYF. The DNA for the CDR3 is TGTGCCAGCAGCTGGCAGACAGGGAGTGGAAACACCATATATTTT. V gene TRBV14 combines with J gene TRBJ1-3, with 7 bases lining up with TRBD1. The CDR3 has 15 amino acids. CDR1 is SGHDN and CDR2 is FVKESK in the germline V gene. V shed 5 bases, J shed 3 bases, and the junction held 7 bases outside the gene matches.

This clone has a single count. The genes are TRBV28 and TRBJ2-3, with D possibly TRBD1 on 6 matching bases. This CDR3 has 14 residues. CDR1 MDHEN and CDR2 SYDVKM come from the germline V gene. V was shortened by 6 bases and J by 6 bases, with 16 bases between the two germline ends. The CDR3 spells CASSLAGVPDTQYF. CDR3 nucleotide sequence: TGTGCCAGCAGCCTAGCAGGGGTCCCTGATACGCAGTATTTT. Complete variable domain (other parts from reference TRBV28 and TRBJ2-3): DVKVTQSSRYLVKRTGEKVFLECVQDMDHENMFWYRQDPGLGLRLIYFSYDVKMKEKGDIPEGYSVSREKKERFSLILESASTNQTSMYLCASSLAGVPDTQYFGPGTRLTVL.

The chain uses TRBV5-5 and TRBJ2-7; the D gene is possibly TRBD2 (6 bases). V lost 3 bases and J 3 bases, leaving 16 bases between the germline ends. The CDR3 sequence is 15 residues long. Germline CDR1 and CDR2: SGHKS and YYEKEE (reference sequence). The CDR3 bases are TGTGCCAGCAGCTGGCAGGGTGGGAGGTACTACGAGCAGTACTTC. Protein: CASSWQGGRYYEQYF.

The chain recombines TRBV9 with TRBJ2-7; weak D call: TRBD2 (7 bases). With 3 bases removed from V and 3 bases from J, the gap between germline ends came to 10 bases. Germline CDR1 SGDLS, CDR2 YYNGEE. The CDR3 runs 13 residues. In DNA, the CDR3 is TGTGCCAGCAGCGGGGGGGGCCGCTACGAGCAGTACTTC. Amino acids: CASSGGGRYEQYF.

The chain carries TRBV2 and TRBJ2-5; 10 bases line up with TRBD1. V lost 4 bases to trimming and J lost 1 base; unmatched junction nucleotides: 3. The germline CDR1 and CDR2 sequences are SNHLY and FYNNEI. This CDR3 has 15 residues. Written as DNA, the CDR3 is TGTGCCAGCAGTGGGGACAGGGGATTCCAAGAGACCCAGTACTTC. Translating it yields CASSGDRGFQETQYF.

V gene TRBV5-8 combines with J gene TRBJ1-2; the D is unclear. Germline CDR1 SGHTS, CDR2 YDEGEE. The CDR3 length is 13 residues. V was trimmed by 10 bases and J by 7 bases, leaving 20 bases between them. The CDR3 region is CAGISWTRGGYTF. In DNA form, the CDR3 reads TGTGCCGGAATCTCGTGGACTCGAGGTGGCTACACCTTC.

The gene calls are TRBV29-1 and TRBJ1-1; TRBD1 aligns across 10 bases. V shed 7 bases and J 7 bases; nucleotides not matched to a gene: 12. The CDR3 totals 14 residues. Germline V gene data show CDR1 as SQVTM and CDR2 as ANQGSEA. The CDR3 protein is CSAPKTGGVNEAFF. CDR3 coding DNA: TGCAGCGCTCCGAAGACAGGGGGCGTAAATGAAGCTTTCTTT.

This clone has a handful of counts. The chain joins TRBV29-1 to TRBJ1-1, with 10 bases matching TRBD1. With V trimmed by 6 bases and J by 4 bases, 11 bases remained unmatched. The length of the CDR3 is 15 residues. Germline V gene lookup returns CDR1 SQVTM and CDR2 ANQGSEA. The CDR3 loop reads CSVWDRGAPSTEAFF. The CDR3 bases are TGCAGCGTGTGGGACAGGGGCGCGCCGAGCACTGAAGCTTTCTTT.

This chain uses TRBV27 with TRBJ2-3, with D possibly TRBD1 on 5 matching bases. This CDR3 comprises 13 residues. Trimming shortened V by 6 bases and J by 5 bases, and 12 bases separated the two germline ends. From germline, CDR1 is MNHEY and CDR2 SMNVEV (reference sequence). The CDR3 nucleotides are TGTGCCAGCAGGAACTTTCAGGGAGATACGCAGTATTTT. Translation gives CASRNFQGDTQYF.

The chain's CDR3 is CASSSRMGQGFNEQYF. The CDR3 region has the DNA TGTGCCAGCAGTTCACGAATGGGACAGGGGTTCAACGAGCAGTACTTC. The rearrangement joins TRBV13 to TRBJ2-7, with TRBD1 matching over 10 bases. The CDR3 has 16 amino acids. Per the germline V gene, CDR1 is PRHDT and CDR2 is FYEKMQ (reference sequence). Trimming cost V 6 bases and J 5 bases; bases outside gene matches: 13.

The V gene is TRBV5-1, the J gene TRBJ2-2; 9 bases fit TRBD1. Trimming cost V 3 bases and J 6 bases; bases outside gene matches: 3. Germline CDR1 and CDR2: SGHRS and YFSETQ. The CDR3 sequence is 14 residues long. CDR3: CASSWTGDAGELFF. In DNA form, the CDR3 reads TGCGCCAGCAGCTGGACAGGGGACGCCGGGGAGCTGTTTTTT. Filled out from reference TRBV5-1 and TRBJ2-2, the complete variable domain reads KAGVTQTPRYLIKTRGQQVTLSCSPISGHRSVSWYQQTPGQGLQFLFEYFSETQRNKGNFPGRFSGRQFSNSRSEMNVSTLELGDSALYLCASSWTGDAGELFFGEGSRLTVL.

The J gene is TRBJ2-3, the V gene TRBV29-1; 10 nucleotides match TRBD1. Trimming at V came to 6 bases and at J to 6 bases, leaving 3 bases not matched to a gene. Germline CDR1 and CDR2: SQVTM and ANQGSEA. CDR3 length: 12 amino acids. The CDR3 loop reads CSVTGGRDTQYF. The CDR3 DNA follows: TGCAGCGTGACAGGGGGCCGGGATACGCAGTATTTT.

In this sample, this clone turned up once. V usage is TRBV30 and J usage is TRBJ2-3, with 7 positions matching TRBD1. This CDR3 has 15 residues. J was trimmed by 4 bases and V by 0 bases; bases with no gene match: 7. Germline CDR1 reads GTSNPN; CDR2 reads SVGIG (reference sequence). The CDR3 sequence is CAWSVLVGGADTQYF. The CDR3, as DNA: TGTGCCTGGAGTGTACTCGTAGGGGGCGCAGATACGCAGTATTTT.

The chain carries TRBV6-1 and TRBJ1-2; tentatively, D is TRBD1 (6 bases). The CDR3 sequence is 13 residues long. Germline V gene lookup returns CDR1 MNHNS and CDR2 SASEGT. V lost 7 bases to trimming and J lost 10 bases, with 19 bases between them. Here the CDR3 reads CASTLPRDRNYTF. CDR3 sequence (DNA): TGTGCCAGCACTCTACCTCGAGACAGGAACTACACCTTC.

J is TRBJ1-4 and V is TRBV4-1; D unclear. The CDR3 is made up of 18 amino acids. Germline CDR1 MGHRA, CDR2 YSYEKL. V lost 0 bases and J lost 7, with 21 bases in between. CDR3 DNA: TGCGCCAGCAGCCAAGATGAGGGTGGGTTAATATGGGGTGAAAAACTGTTTTTT. Amino acids: CASSQDEGGLIWGEKLFF.

The chain couples TRBV4-3 to TRBJ2-3; a weak D match, TRBD2 (5 bases). Trimming removed 2 bases from V and 2 bases from J, with 11 bases in between. Germline V lookup: CDR1 LGHNA, CDR2 YSLEER. The CDR3 totals 15 residues. CDR3 bases: TGCGCCAGCAGCCAAAATCAGCGGACCACAGATACGCAGTATTTT. Translated, it gives CASSQNQRTTDTQYF.